This TCR beta chain is from a study of blood T cell repertoires in COVID-19. Study as a whole: From T cells, B-cell-depleted T cells, or PBMCs came the material, which was cDNA or gDNA.

Under the authors' procedure: Quantification of nucleated cells was approximated via reference gene primer amplification. Sequenced by immunoSEQ multiplex PCR; TCRdb stores in-frame clones only, minus some. V, J and clone size reflect that table, while D and trimming were determined from the DNA. The sample includes 240,000 or so clones, around nine tenths seen only once; the top ten take under 9%. The CDR3 consists of 14 residues. The ends lost 4 bases at V and 4 bases at J; junction bases unmatched: 5. Germline loops: CDR1 SGHRS, CDR2 YFSETQ. The J gene is TRBJ1-5, the V gene TRBV5-1; TRBD1 matches at 7 bases. The sample consisted of peripheral blood. The TCR was taken from a woman aged 65 to 85 with active or convalescent COVID-19. The CDR3 sequence is CASSAAGGNQPQHF. DNA of the CDR3: TGCGCCAGCAGCGCTGCAGGGGGTAATCAGCCCCAGCATTTT. Variable domain in full (rest from reference TRBV5-1 and TRBJ1-5): KAGVTQTPRYLIKTRGQQVTLSCSPISGHRSVSWYQQTPGQGLQFLFEYFSETQRNKGNFPGRFSGRQFSNSRSEMNVSTLELGDSALYLCASSAAGGNQPQHFGDGTRLSIL.